This passage covers 21 T cell receptor beta chains from one sample sequenced in a study of blood T cells in healthy people across ages. A second PCR of about 7 to 12 cycles used a sample-barcoded 5' primer and a J-beta primer mix. TCRdb used MiXCR to reprocess the 5' RACE reads, holding one entry per CDR3 protein. The sample lists about a million distinct CDR3 sequences; under 40% were seen once. Sequenced sample: blood. The receptor source for this set is a man aged 18 to 29 in good health.

This clonotype was seen at least ten times. This chain uses TRBV29-1 with TRBJ1-1; the match to TRBD1 covers 9 bases. This CDR3 spans 14 amino acids. V lost 7 bases, J lost 1 base, and 7 bases stayed unmatched. CDR1 and CDR2 (germline): SQVTM, ANQGSEA. The CDR3 DNA reads TGCAGCGGCGGACAGGGGCAACGGAACACTGAAGCTTTCTTT. Translation: CSGGQGQRNTEAFF.

This clonotype was detected a few times. The CDR3 DNA is TGTGCCAGCAGCTTTAATGTAGGGGGCCCCTCCTACAATGAGCAGTACTTC. Amino acid sequence: CASSFNVGGPSYNEQYF. The chain recombines TRBV11-2 with TRBJ2-7; 7 bases are shared with TRBD1. Trimming took 3 bases from V and 7 from J; bases not matched to a gene: 18. Per germline, CDR1 SGHAT and CDR2 FQNNGV. This CDR3 region has 17 residues. Variable domain in full (rest from reference TRBV11-2 and TRBJ2-7): EAGVAQSPRYKIIEKRQSVAFWCNPISGHATLYWYQQILGQGPKLLIQFQNNGVVDDSQLPKDRFSAERLKGVDSTLKIQPAKLEDSAVYLCASSFNVGGPSYNEQYFGPGTRLTVT.

This chain joins TRBV10-3 and TRBJ1-1; D uncertain. The length of the CDR3 is 12 residues. Germline-derived CDR1 and CDR2 are ENHRY and SYGVKD. The germline V and J ends were trimmed by 10 bases and 2 bases, with 11 bases remaining between them. Here the CDR3 DNA reads TGTGCCACCCATCCAGGCAACACTGAAGCTTTCTTT. Translation: CATHPGNTEAFF.

The J gene is TRBJ2-1, the V gene TRBV6-2 or TRBV6-3; the match to TRBD2 covers 7 bases. Germline values: CDR1 MNHEY, CDR2 SVGEGT. The V segment lost 7 bases and the J segment 8 bases; nucleotides outside the gene matches: 8. The CDR3 loop spans 13 amino acids. CDR3 nucleotide sequence: TGTGCCAGCATGGGGGGGGGGTCCTATGAGCAGTTCTTC. Protein sequence: CASMGGGSYEQFF.

About this clonotype itself: A clone one base away is much larger, so this may be a read error. This chain connects TRBV12-3 or TRBV12-4 to TRBJ2-3; D unclear. V was trimmed by 5 bases and J by 4 bases, leaving 16 bases between them. CDR3 size: 15 residues. The CDR3 region has the DNA TGTGCCAGCAGTCCTAGAAGGGCCGGGCCAGATACGCAGTATTTT. Its protein is CASSPRRAGPDTQYF.

This clonotype was counted between two and nine times. The rearrangement joins TRBV5-1 to TRBJ2-7; D might be TRBD1 (6 bases). Germline-derived CDR1 and CDR2 are SGHRS and YFSETQ. V was shortened by 1 base and J by 2 bases, with 10 bases between the two germline ends. This CDR3 has 14 residues. The CDR3 bases are TGCGCCAGCAGCTTGACAGGGCGCCCCTACGAGCAGTACTTC. Amino acid sequence: CASSLTGRPYEQYF.

The genes are TRBV7-2 and TRBJ2-5; D uncertain. This CDR3 has 13 residues. The germline gives CDR1 SGHTA, CDR2 FQGNSA. Trimming stripped 2 bases from V and 11 bases from J, with 15 bases between. The CDR3: CASSLFGYNEQYF. The CDR3 DNA reads as TGTGCCAGCAGCTTATTCGGTTACAATGAGCAGTACTTC.

This clonotype showed up just a few times. This rearrangement joins TRBV27 to TRBJ1-1; 12 nucleotides align to TRBD1. Germline values: CDR1 MNHEY, CDR2 SMNVEV (reference sequence). V lost 1 base to trimming and J lost 1 base; unmatched junction nucleotides: 4. The CDR3 has 17 residues. The CDR3 DNA reads as TGTGCCAGCAGTTTATGGGGACAGGGGGCACAGAACACTGAAGCTTTCTTT. Its translation: CASSLWGQGAQNTEAFF.

This clonotype was seen only a few times. The chain links TRBV7-9 to TRBJ1-1; no reliable D call. Germline CDR1 SEHNR, CDR2 FQNEAQ (reference sequence). Trimming removed 3 bases from V and 8 bases from J, with 7 bases in between. The CDR3 is made up of 11 amino acids. The CDR3 DNA reads as TGTGCCAGCAGCTTCGCAGGAGAAGCTTTCTTT. As protein: CASSFAGEAFF.

The chain recombines TRBV4-1 with TRBJ1-3; D is uncertain. The CDR3 length is 18 residues. Germline V lookup: CDR1 MGHRA, CDR2 YSYEKL. Deletions cut 0 bases from V and 0 bases from J, with 15 bases between. The CDR3 here is CASSQDQVTVLSGNTIYF. DNA of the CDR3: TGCGCCAGCAGCCAAGATCAGGTGACCGTCCTCTCTGGAAACACCATATATTTT.

The chain links TRBV7-6 to TRBJ2-1; maybe TRBD1 (5 bases). The tail of the sequence fits TRBJ2-7 better, so the J call may be wrong. This CDR3 is built from 14 residues. The germline CDR1 and CDR2 sequences are SGHVS and FNYEAQ. CDR3 DNA sequence: TGTGCCAGCAGCTTAAGACTTATGGACAATGAGCAGTACTTC. Encoded protein: CASSLRLMDNEQYF.

This rearrangement joins TRBV4-3 to TRBJ2-1; TRBD1 agrees at 9 bases. The CDR3 consists of 16 residues. The germline gives CDR1 LGHNA, CDR2 YSLEER. V shed 0 bases and J 8 bases; nucleotides not matched to a gene: 8. The CDR3 is CASSQDRGTGTDEQFF. CDR3 sequence (DNA): TGCGCCAGCAGCCAAGACCGCGGGACAGGGACCGATGAGCAGTTCTTC.

This clonotype was seen more than once but under ten times. The chain carries TRBV6-1 and TRBJ1-5; D gene ambiguous. CDR1 MNHNS and CDR2 SASEGT come from the germline V gene. The CDR3 runs to 17 residues. The ends were cut back, 2 bases at V and 1 base at J, with 15 bases in the middle. The CDR3 DNA sequence: TGTGCCAGCAGTGAATTGCTAGGCGGGGTAAGCAATCAGCCCCAGCATTTT. Encoded protein: CASSELLGGVSNQPQHF.

The chain uses TRBV29-1 and TRBJ2-5; D remains ambiguous. The CDR3 runs 14 residues. Germline V gene lookup returns CDR1 SQVTM and CDR2 ANQGSEA. Between the trimmed V and J ends, which lost 4 bases and 11 bases, there was a span of 23 bases. The CDR3 protein is CSVAVESSYNEQYF. CDR3 bases: TGCAGCGTTGCGGTTGAGAGCTCCTACAATGAGCAGTACTTC.

The genes are TRBV20-1 and TRBJ1-1, with 7 bases fitting TRBD1. J gave up 4 bases and V 6 bases, and 17 bases lay outside the gene matches. The germline CDR1 and CDR2 sequences are DFQATT and SNEGSKA (reference sequence). CDR3 length equals 16 residues. CDR3 amino acids: CSAGDPRQGWGTEAFF. In nucleotides, the CDR3 is TGCAGTGCGGGCGATCCCCGACAGGGATGGGGCACTGAAGCTTTCTTT.

The chain links TRBV20-1 to TRBJ1-2; D gene ambiguous. V was clipped by 0 bases and J by 8 bases, with 13 bases between them. Per germline, CDR1 DFQATT and CDR2 SNEGSKA (reference sequence). This CDR3 contains 13 residues. Written as DNA, the CDR3 is TGCAGTGCTAGAGAAGGCCGTCGAGAGGGCTACACCTTC. Its translation is CSAREGRREGYTF.

The chain combines TRBV7-2 with TRBJ1-1; D gene ambiguous. The CDR3 covers 16 residues. The V end lost 4 bases, the J end lost 3 bases, and 18 bases lay between the germline ends. Germline V gene lookup returns CDR1 SGHTA and CDR2 FQGNSA. CDR3 loop: CASSSSLDGGDTEAFF. DNA for the CDR3: TGTGCCAGCAGCTCCTCGTTGGACGGTGGGGACACTGAAGCTTTCTTT.

This clonotype came up once. This chain links TRBV4-3 with TRBJ2-5; D gene unclear. Germline V gives CDR1 LGHNA, CDR2 YSLEER. Trimming cost V 2 bases and J 9 bases, with 7 bases left between them. The CDR3 runs 11 residues. The chain's CDR3 is CASSQSLPQYF. Here the CDR3 DNA reads TGCGCCAGCAGCCAAAGTCTGCCCCAGTACTTC.

The chain has TRBV9 and TRBJ2-7; D gene uncertain. There are 14 residues in the CDR3. Germline V lookup: CDR1 SGDLS, CDR2 YYNGEE. V shed 0 bases and J shed 0 bases, with 7 bases lying between them. The DNA of the CDR3 is TGTGCCAGCAGCGTAGCTACAGACTCCTACGAGCAGTACTTC. Amino acid sequence: CASSVATDSYEQYF.

Ten or more counts support this clonotype. The chain employs TRBV7-9 and TRBJ2-1, with D possibly TRBD1 on 6 matching bases. This CDR3 has 14 amino acids. Germline V gene lookup returns CDR1 SEHNR and CDR2 FQNEAQ (reference sequence). V shed 5 bases and J shed 2 bases, with 10 bases lying between them. The CDR3 reads CASSPDSPYNEQFF. CDR3 nucleotide sequence: TGTGCCAGCAGCCCGGACAGTCCCTACAATGAGCAGTTCTTC.

This chain uses TRBV4-2 with TRBJ1-5; D ambiguous. The germline V gene encodes CDR1 LGHNA and CDR2 YNFKEQ. Trimming pared 1 base from V and 3 bases from J, leaving 10 bases between. This CDR3 spans 15 amino acids. CDR3 sequence reads: CASSQGAANNQPQHF. DNA of the CDR3: TGTGCCAGCAGCCAAGGGGCAGCTAACAATCAGCCCCAGCATTTT.